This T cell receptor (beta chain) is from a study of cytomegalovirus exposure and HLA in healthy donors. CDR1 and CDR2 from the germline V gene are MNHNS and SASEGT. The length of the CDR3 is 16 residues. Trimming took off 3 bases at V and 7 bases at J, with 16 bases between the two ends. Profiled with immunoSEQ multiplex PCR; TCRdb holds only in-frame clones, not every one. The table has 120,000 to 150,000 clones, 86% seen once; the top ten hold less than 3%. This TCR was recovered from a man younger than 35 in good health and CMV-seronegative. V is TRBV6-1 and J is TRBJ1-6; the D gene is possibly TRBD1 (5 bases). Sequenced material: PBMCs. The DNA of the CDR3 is TGTGCCAGCAGTGATCAACCGGGACTGATCAATTCACCCCTCCACTTT. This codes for CASSDQPGLINSPLHF.